This is a list of T cell receptor beta chains from one sample in a study of shared clonotypes between healthy human individuals. Profiling relied on immunoSEQ multiplex PCR, and the TCRdb table lists in-frame clones only, not all of them. The sample holds under 850,000 clones, around 93% seen once. The sample was naive CD8+ T cells sorted from blood. These receptors came from a man aged 25-45 years in good health. Each CDR3 is given with its conserved first and last residue. The D gene is left open where the match is weak. Expanded clones get a size class; other rows say once, few or many, or leave the size out.

CDR3 | DNA | J | size | D | V | length
CATSRGPRTGSAIFPQHF | TGTGCCACCAGCAGAGGCCCGCGGACAGGGTCTGCAATCTTCCCCCAGCATTTT | TRBJ1-5 | - | TRBD1 | TRBV15 | 18
CASSLIPDREEQYF | TGTGCCAGCAGCTTAATCCCGGACAGGGAAGAGCAGTACTTC | TRBJ2-7 | - | TRBD1 | TRBV11-2 | 14
CASSLLGGFNGELFF | TGTGCCAGCAGTTTATTGGGCGGATTCAACGGGGAGCTGTTTTTT | TRBJ2-2 | - | - | TRBV27 | 15
CASSLTSGRPPSSYNEQFF | TGTGCCAGCAGCCTCACTAGCGGGAGGCCACCTAGCTCCTACAATGAGCAGTTCTTC | TRBJ2-1 | - | TRBD2 | TRBV7-9 | 19
CASSGDTSGTTETQYF | TGTGCCAGCAGCGGCGATACTAGCGGGACAACTGAGACCCAGTACTTC | TRBJ2-5 | - | TRBD2 | TRBV9 | 16
CASSQEIGLAGGPGGELFF | TGCGCCAGCAGCCAAGAAATAGGACTAGCGGGAGGGCCCGGCGGGGAGCTGTTTTTT | TRBJ2-2 | - | TRBD2 | TRBV4-1 | 19
CASSSEMVAGGNEQFF | TGTGCCAGCTCGTCAGAGATGGTAGCGGGAGGTAATGAGCAGTTCTTC | TRBJ2-1 | - | TRBD2 | TRBV7-2 | 16
CASSLAPGQFTGELFF | TGTGCCAGCAGCTTAGCCCCGGGACAATTCACCGGGGAGCTGTTTTTT | TRBJ2-2 | - | - | TRBV7-8 | 16
CASSEGQDPNQPQHF | TGTGCCAGCAGTGAGGGACAGGACCCCAATCAGCCCCAGCATTTT | TRBJ1-5 | - | TRBD1 | TRBV6-6 | 15
CASFWGETQYF | TGTGCCAGCTTTTGGGGAGAGACCCAGTACTTC | TRBJ2-5 | once | - | TRBV6-4 | 11
CASSLGGPAGRTFF | TGTGCCAGCAGCCTAGGCGGGCCCGCAGGGAGGACTTTCTTT | TRBJ1-1 | - | - | TRBV27 | 14
CASGQGVVGTGELFF | TGTGCCAGCGGTCAGGGGGTAGTTGGGACCGGGGAGCTGTTTTTT | TRBJ2-2 | - | TRBD1 | TRBV6-5 | 15
CASSLAGTATYGYTF | TGTGCCAGCAGCTTGGCCGGGACAGCGACGTATGGCTACACCTTC | TRBJ1-2 | - | TRBD1 | TRBV11-2 | 15
CASSFGSLGANVLTF | TGCGCCAGCAGCTTTGGATCCTTAGGGGCCAACGTCCTGACTTTC | TRBJ2-6 | - | - | TRBV5-1 | 15
CASSERQDPYEQYF | TGTGCCAGCAGTGAGCGGCAGGACCCCTACGAGCAGTACTTC | TRBJ2-7 | - | - | TRBV6-1 | 14
CASSLGGTSGYNEQFF | TGTGCCAGCAGCTTAGGCGGGACTAGCGGATACAATGAGCAGTTCTTC | TRBJ2-1 | - | TRBD2 | TRBV13 | 16
CASSLAAGPTYEQYF | TGTGCCAGCAGCTTAGCGGCGGGGCCCACCTACGAGCAGTACTTC | TRBJ2-7 | - | - | TRBV7-6 | 15
CASSFRLSRTNTEAFF | TGTGCCAGCAGCTTTCGTCTGAGTCGAACGAACACTGAAGCTTTCTTT | TRBJ1-1 | - | - | TRBV5-6 | 16
CSASLGNSNEQYF | TGCAGCGCCAGCCTCGGGAATAGCAACGAGCAGTACTTC | TRBJ2-7 | - | - | TRBV29-1 | 13
CASSPGQAPSEAFF | TGTGCCAGCAGTCCGGGACAAGCGCCTTCTGAAGCTTTCTTT | TRBJ1-1 | - | - | TRBV27 | 14
CASSYTGVSSDTQYF | TGTGCCAGCAGTTATACAGGGGTTAGCTCAGATACGCAGTATTTT | TRBJ2-3 | - | TRBD1 | TRBV6-6 | 15
CASSPRNQGPGELFF | TGTGCCAGCAGCCCCAGGAATCAGGGTCCCGGGGAGCTGTTTTTT | TRBJ2-2 | - | - | TRBV5-4 | 15
CATDQLAGRDNEQFF | TGTGCCACCGACCAACTAGCGGGACGTGACAATGAGCAGTTCTTC | TRBJ2-1 | - | TRBD2 | TRBV10-3 | 15
CAWTRSGDKNIQYF | TGTGCCTGGACGCGGTCAGGGGACAAAAACATTCAGTACTTC | TRBJ2-4 | - | - | TRBV30 | 14
CASSPARGLAYEQYF | TGTGCCAGCAGCCCCGCACGAGGACTAGCTTACGAGCAGTACTTC | TRBJ2-7 | once | TRBD2 | TRBV7-8 | 15
CASSLGLAGEDEQFF | TGTGCCAGCAGTTTAGGACTAGCGGGAGAGGATGAGCAGTTCTTC | TRBJ2-1 | - | TRBD2 | TRBV28 | 15
CASSLGLAGGEQYF | TGTGCCAGCAGTTTAGGGCTAGCGGGAGGCGAGCAGTACTTC | TRBJ2-7 | - | TRBD2 | TRBV27 | 14
CASSLGLPGLAGSIVNEQFF | TGTGCCAGCAGCTTGGGGTTACCGGGACTAGCGGGATCTATTGTTAATGAGCAGTTCTTC | TRBJ2-1 | - | TRBD2 | TRBV5-4 | 20
CATSGRGLLYEQYF | TGTGCCACCAGCGGCAGGGGGCTGTTGTACGAGCAGTACTTC | TRBJ2-7 | - | TRBD1 | TRBV15 | 14
CAWSVWGGETQYF | TGTGCCTGGAGTGTTTGGGGTGGGGAGACCCAGTACTTC | TRBJ2-5 | - | - | TRBV30 | 13
CASSPGTLGGGELFF | TGTGCCAGCAGCCCCGGGACCCTGGGGGGCGGGGAGCTGTTTTTT | TRBJ2-2 | once | - | TRBV7-2 | 15
CASSLSGSTDTQYF | TGTGCCAGCAGCCTTAGCGGTAGCACAGATACGCAGTATTTT | TRBJ2-3 | - | - | TRBV28 | 14
CASSVEQSGIHTGELFF | TGTGCCAGCAGTGTCGAACAATCAGGGATCCACACCGGGGAGCTGTTTTTT | TRBJ2-2 | - | - | TRBV5-4 | 17
CASSSPYNEQFF | TGTGCCAGCAGCTCGCCCTACAATGAGCAGTTCTTC | TRBJ2-1 | - | - | TRBV14 | 12
CASSQEGSGSSYNEQFF | TGCGCCAGCAGCCAGGAGGGGAGCGGGAGTTCCTACAATGAGCAGTTCTTC | TRBJ2-1 | - | TRBD2 | TRBV4-3 | 17
CASSEDPWWGYTF | TGTGCCAGCAGCGAGGACCCATGGTGGGGCTACACCTTC | TRBJ1-2 | once | - | TRBV7-9 | 13
CASSVRSALYGYTF | TGTGCCAGCAGTGTAAGGTCAGCCTTGTATGGCTACACCTTC | TRBJ1-2 | - | - | TRBV25-1 | 14